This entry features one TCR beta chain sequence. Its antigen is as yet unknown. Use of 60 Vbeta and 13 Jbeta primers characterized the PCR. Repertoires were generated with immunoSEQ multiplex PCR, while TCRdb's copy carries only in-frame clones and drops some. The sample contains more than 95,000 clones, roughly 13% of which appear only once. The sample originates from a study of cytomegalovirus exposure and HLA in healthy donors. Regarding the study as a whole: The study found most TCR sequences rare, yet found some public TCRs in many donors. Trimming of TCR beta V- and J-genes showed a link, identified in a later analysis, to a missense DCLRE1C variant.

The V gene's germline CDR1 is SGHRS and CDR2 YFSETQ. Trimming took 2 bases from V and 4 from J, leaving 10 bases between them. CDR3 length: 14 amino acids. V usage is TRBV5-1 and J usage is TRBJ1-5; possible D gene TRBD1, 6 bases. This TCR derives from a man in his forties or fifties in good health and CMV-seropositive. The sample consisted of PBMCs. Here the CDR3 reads CASSLPGENQPQHF. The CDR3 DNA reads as TGCGCCAGCAGCTTACCAGGGGAGAATCAGCCCCAGCATTTT.